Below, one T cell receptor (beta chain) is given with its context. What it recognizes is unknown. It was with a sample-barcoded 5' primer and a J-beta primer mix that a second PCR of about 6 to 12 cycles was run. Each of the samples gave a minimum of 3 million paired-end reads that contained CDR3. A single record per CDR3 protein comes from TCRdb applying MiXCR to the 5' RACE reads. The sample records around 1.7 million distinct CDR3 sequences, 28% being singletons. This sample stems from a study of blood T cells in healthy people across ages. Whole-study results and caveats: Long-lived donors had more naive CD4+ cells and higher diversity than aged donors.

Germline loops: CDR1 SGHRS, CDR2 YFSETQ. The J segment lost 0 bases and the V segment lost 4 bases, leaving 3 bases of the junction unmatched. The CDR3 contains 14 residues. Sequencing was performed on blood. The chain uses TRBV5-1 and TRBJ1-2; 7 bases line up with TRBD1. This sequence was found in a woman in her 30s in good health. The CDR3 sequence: CASSGTATNYGYTF. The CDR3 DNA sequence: TGCGCCAGCAGCGGGACAGCAACTAACTATGGCTACACCTTC.